This TCR beta chain was retrieved from a study of blood T cells in healthy people across ages. For the second PCR, which ran for 7 to 11 cycles, a sample-barcoded 5' primer and a J-beta primer mix were used. MiXCR, run by TCRdb on the 5' RACE reads, gives a single entry per CDR3 protein. The profile covers approximately 580,000 distinct CDR3 sequences, with around 24% appearing a single time and around 10% taken by the ten largest. The V and J ends lost 0 bases and 0 bases respectively, with 14 bases between them. Germline-derived CDR1 and CDR2 are MGHRA and YSYEKL. This CDR3 contains 17 residues. Study findings and constraints: Aged donors had fewer naive CD4+ cells and lower diversity than long-lived donors. Per million T cells, TCR beta diversity dropped roughly linearly as age increased.

As for this clonotype: Its antigen is undetermined.

The sample was also linked to a second study, of T cells of mothers and their children. This second study notes: Unrelated pairs and related pairs have their TCR recombination output shaped similarly by thymic selection. Compared with unrelated pairs, related mother-child pairs had slightly higher, non-significant overlap.

This chain joins TRBV4-1 and TRBJ1-2; no clear D. This clonotype was sampled from a boy aged 5-17 years in good health. Sample: blood. Here the CDR3 DNA reads TGCGCCAGCAGCCAAGATATGGCCCTTACGACTAACTATGGCTACACCTTC. Translation gives CASSQDMALTTNYGYTF.